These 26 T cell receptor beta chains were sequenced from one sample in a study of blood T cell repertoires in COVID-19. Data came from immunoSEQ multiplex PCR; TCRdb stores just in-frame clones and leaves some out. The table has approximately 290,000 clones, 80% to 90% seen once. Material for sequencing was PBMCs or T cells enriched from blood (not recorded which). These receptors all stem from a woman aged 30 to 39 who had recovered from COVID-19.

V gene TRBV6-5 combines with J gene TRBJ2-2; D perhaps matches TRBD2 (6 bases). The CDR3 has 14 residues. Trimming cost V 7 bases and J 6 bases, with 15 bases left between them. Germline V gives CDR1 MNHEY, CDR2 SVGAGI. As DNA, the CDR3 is TGTGCCAGCATCCTCCAAGGAGGGGCCGGGGAGCTGTTTTTT. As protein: CASILQGGAGELFF.

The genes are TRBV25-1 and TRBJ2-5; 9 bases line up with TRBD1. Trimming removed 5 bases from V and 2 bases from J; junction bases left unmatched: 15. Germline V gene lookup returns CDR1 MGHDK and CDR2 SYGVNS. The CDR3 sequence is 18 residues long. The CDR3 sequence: CASSQRDGQGWGQETQYF. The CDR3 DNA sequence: TGTGCCAGCAGTCAAAGGGACGGACAGGGGTGGGGACAAGAGACCCAGTACTTC.

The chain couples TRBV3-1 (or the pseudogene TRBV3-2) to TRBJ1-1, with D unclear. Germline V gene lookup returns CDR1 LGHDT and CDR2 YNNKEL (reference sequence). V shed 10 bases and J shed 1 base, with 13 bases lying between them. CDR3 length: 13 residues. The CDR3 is CATLPPGNTEAFF. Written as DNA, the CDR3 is TGTGCCACCCTCCCCCCGGGGAACACTGAAGCTTTCTTT.

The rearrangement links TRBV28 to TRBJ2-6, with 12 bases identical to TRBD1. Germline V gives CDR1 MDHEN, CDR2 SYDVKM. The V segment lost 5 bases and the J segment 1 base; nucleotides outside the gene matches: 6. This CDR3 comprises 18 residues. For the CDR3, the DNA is TGTGCCAGCAGTGGGGGACAGGGGGCGCTTTCTGGGGCCAACGTCCTGACTTTC. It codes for CASSGGQGALSGANVLTF. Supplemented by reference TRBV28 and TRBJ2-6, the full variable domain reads DVKVTQSSRYLVKRTGEKVFLECVQDMDHENMFWYRQDPGLGLRLIYFSYDVKMKEKGDIPEGYSVSREKKERFSLILESASTNQTSMYLCASSGGQGALSGANVLTFGAGSRLTVL.

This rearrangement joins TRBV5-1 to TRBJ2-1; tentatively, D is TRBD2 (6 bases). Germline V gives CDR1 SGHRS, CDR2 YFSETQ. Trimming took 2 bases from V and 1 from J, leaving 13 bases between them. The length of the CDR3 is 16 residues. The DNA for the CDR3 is TGCGCCAGCAGCTTAACGGGGGATAGTTCCTACAATGAGCAGTTCTTC. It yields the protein CASSLTGDSSYNEQFF.

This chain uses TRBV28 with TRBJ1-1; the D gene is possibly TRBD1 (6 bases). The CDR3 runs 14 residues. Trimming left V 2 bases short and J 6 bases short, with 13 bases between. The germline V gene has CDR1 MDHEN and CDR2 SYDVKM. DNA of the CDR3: TGTGCCAGCAGTTTAGAACAGGGATCCGCTGAAGCTTTCTTT. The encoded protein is CASSLEQGSAEAFF.

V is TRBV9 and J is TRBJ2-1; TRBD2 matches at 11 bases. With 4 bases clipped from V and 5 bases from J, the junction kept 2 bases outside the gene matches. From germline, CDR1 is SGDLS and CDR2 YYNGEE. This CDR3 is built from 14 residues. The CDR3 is CASSPSGGHNEQFF. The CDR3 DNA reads TGTGCCAGCAGCCCTAGCGGGGGGCACAATGAGCAGTTCTTC.

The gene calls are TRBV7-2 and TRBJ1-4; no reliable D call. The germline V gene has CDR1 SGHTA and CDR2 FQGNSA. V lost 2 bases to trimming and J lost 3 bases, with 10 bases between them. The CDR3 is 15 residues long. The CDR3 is CASSLSRGSNEKLFF. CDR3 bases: TGTGCCAGCAGCTTAAGCCGGGGATCTAATGAAAAACTGTTTTTT.

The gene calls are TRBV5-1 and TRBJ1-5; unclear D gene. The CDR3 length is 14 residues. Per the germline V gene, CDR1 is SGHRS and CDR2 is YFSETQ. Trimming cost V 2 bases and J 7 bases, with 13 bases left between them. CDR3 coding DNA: TGCGCCAGCAGCTTAAACAGTATGGAACAGCCCCAGCATTTT. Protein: CASSLNSMEQPQHF.

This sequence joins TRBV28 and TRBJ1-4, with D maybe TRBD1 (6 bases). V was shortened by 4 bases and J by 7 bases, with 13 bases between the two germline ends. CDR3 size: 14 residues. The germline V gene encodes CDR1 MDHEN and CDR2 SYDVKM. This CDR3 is CASSWRGAGEKLFF. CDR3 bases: TGTGCCAGCAGTTGGCGGGGGGCGGGTGAAAAACTGTTTTTT.

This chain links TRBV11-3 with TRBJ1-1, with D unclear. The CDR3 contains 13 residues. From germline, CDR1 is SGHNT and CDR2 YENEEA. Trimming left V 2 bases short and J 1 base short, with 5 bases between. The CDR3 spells CASSLFRNTEAFF. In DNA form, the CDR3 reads TGTGCCAGCAGCTTATTTAGGAACACTGAAGCTTTCTTT.

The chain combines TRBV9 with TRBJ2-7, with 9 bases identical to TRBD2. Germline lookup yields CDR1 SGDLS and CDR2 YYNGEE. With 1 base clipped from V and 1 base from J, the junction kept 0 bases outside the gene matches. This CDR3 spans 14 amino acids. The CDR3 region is CASSVLAGSYEQYF. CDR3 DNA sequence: TGTGCCAGCAGCGTACTAGCGGGATCCTACGAGCAGTACTTC.

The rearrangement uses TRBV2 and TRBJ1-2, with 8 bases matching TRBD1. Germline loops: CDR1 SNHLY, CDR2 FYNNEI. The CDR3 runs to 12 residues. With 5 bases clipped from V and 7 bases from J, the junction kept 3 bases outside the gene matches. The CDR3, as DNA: TGTGCCAGCAGTATAGGACAGGGTGGCTACACCTTC. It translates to CASSIGQGGYTF.

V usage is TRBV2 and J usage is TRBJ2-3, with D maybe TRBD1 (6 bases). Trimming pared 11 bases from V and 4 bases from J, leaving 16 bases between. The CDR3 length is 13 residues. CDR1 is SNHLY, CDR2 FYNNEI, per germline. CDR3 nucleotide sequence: TGTGCCTCGGGACATCAGAACCCAGATACGCAGTATTTT. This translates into CASGHQNPDTQYF.

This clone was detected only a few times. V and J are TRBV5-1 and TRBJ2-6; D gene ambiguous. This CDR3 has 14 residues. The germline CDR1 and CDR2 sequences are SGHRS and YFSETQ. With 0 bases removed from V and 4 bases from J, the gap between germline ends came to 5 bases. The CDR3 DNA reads TGCGCCAGCAGCTTGGGAGCGGGGGCCAACGTCCTGACTTTC. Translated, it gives CASSLGAGANVLTF.

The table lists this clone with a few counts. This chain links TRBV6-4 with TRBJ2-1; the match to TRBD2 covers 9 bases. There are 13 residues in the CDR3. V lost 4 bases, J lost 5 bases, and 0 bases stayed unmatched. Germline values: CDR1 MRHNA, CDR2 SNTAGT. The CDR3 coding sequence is TGTGCCAGCAGTGCTAGCGGGAACAATGAGCAGTTCTTC. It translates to CASSASGNNEQFF.

Written as DNA, the CDR3 is TGTGCCAGCAGCCGACGAGACAGGGTACATGGCTACACCTTC. Translated: CASSRRDRVHGYTF. This rearrangement joins TRBV27 to TRBJ1-2, with 7 bases fitting TRBD1. Trimming removed 6 bases from V and 6 bases from J; junction bases left unmatched: 10. Germline-derived CDR1 and CDR2 are MNHEY and SMNVEV (reference sequence). CDR3 length equals 14 residues.

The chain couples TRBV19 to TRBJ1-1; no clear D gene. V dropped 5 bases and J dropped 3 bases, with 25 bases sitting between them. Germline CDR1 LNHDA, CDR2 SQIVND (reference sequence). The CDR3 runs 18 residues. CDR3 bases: TGTGCCAGTAGTCTCACATGGGTTCGCTCCCCGGGAGACACTGAAGCTTTCTTT. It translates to CASSLTWVRSPGDTEAFF. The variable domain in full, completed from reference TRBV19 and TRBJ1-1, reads DGGITQSPKYLFRKEGQNVTLSCEQNLNHDAMYWYRQDPGQGLRLIYYSQIVNDFQKGDIAEGYSVSREKKESFPLTVTSAQKNPTAFYLCASSLTWVRSPGDTEAFFGQGTRLTVV.

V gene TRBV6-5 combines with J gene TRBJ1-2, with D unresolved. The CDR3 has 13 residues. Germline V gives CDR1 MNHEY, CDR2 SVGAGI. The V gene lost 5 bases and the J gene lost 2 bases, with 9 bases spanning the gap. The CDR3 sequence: CASSLGKNYGYTF. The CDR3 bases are TGTGCCAGCAGTCTTGGCAAGAACTATGGCTACACCTTC.

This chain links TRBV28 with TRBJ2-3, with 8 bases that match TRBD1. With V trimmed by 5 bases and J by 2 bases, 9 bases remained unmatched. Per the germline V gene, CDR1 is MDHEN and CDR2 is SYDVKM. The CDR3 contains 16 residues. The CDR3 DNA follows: TGTGCCAGCAGTCTGGGACAGGAGCTTAACACAGATACGCAGTATTTT. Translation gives CASSLGQELNTDTQYF.

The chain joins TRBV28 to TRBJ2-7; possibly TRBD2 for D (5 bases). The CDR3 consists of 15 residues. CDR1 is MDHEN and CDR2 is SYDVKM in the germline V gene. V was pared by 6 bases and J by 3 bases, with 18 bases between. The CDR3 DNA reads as TGTGCCAGCAGCAACCCGACGGACTTGGGCTACGAGCAGTACTTC. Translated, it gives CASSNPTDLGYEQYF.

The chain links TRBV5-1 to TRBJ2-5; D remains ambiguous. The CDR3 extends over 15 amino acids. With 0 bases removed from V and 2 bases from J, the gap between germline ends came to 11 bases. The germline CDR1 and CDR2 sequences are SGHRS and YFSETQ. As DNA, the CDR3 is TGCGCCAGCAGCTTGGGCCCAGACTCGCAAGAGACCCAGTACTTC. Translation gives CASSLGPDSQETQYF.

This CDR3 is CASSFFPRAYNSPLHF. As DNA, the CDR3 is TGTGCCAGCAGTTTCTTCCCCAGGGCCTATAATTCACCCCTCCACTTT. The chain is built from TRBV27 and TRBJ1-6, with D possibly matching TRBD1 (5 bases). The CDR3 length is 16 residues. Between the trimmed V and J ends, which lost 3 bases and 2 bases, there was a span of 11 bases. The germline gives CDR1 MNHEY, CDR2 SMNVEV (reference sequence).

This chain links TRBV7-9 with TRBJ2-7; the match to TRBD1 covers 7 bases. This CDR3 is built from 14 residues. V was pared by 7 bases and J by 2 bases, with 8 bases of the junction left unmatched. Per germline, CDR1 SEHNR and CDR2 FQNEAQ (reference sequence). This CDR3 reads CASITEGAPYEQYF. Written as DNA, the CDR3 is TGTGCCAGCATCACAGAGGGGGCCCCCTACGAGCAGTACTTC.

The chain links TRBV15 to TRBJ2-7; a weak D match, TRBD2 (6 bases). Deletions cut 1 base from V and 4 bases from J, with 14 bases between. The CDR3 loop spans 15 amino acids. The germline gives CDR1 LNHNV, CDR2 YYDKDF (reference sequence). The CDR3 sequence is CATSRGGIAAYEQYF. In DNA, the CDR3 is TGTGCCACCAGCAGAGGCGGGATCGCGGCTTACGAGCAGTACTTC.

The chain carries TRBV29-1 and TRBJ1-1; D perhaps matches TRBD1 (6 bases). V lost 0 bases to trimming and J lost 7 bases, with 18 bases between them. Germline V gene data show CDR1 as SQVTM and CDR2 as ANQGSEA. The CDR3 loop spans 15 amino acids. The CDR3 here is CSVEDFGRGANEAFF. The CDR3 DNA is TGCAGCGTTGAAGATTTCGGCAGGGGAGCCAATGAAGCTTTCTTT.